This paragraph covers one TCR beta chain sequence. PCR employed 60 Vbeta and 13 Jbeta primers. The assay was immunoSEQ multiplex PCR, and TCRdb's table has in-frame clones only and misses some. The sample yields more than 100,000 clones, 75% to 85% seen once. These data are taken from a study of cytomegalovirus exposure and HLA in healthy donors. The CDR3 spans 14 residues. Trimming cost V 4 bases and J 5 bases; bases outside gene matches: 7. Germline CDR1 ENHRY, CDR2 SYGVKD. The sequenced material came from PBMCs. The genes are TRBV10-3 and TRBJ2-7; TRBD1 aligns across 8 bases. This clonotype was sampled from a male donor in good health and CMV-seronegative. The CDR3 DNA follows: TGTGCCATCAGTGCGAGACAGGGGATGCACGAGCAGTACTTC. It specifies CAISARQGMHEQYF.